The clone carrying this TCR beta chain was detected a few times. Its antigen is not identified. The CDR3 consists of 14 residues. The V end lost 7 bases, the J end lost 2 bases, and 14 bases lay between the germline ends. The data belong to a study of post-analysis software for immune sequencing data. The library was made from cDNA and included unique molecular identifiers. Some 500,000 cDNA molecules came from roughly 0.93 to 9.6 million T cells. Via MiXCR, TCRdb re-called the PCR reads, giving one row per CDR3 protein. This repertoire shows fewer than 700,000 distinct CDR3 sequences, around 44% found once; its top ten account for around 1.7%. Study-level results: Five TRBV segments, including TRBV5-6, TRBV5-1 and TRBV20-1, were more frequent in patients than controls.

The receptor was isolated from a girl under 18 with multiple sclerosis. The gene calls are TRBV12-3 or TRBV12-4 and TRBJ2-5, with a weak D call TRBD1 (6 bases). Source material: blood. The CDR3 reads CASTSRTAQETQYF. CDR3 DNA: TGTGCCAGCACCTCACGGACAGCTCAAGAGACCCAGTACTTC.